The 24 T cell receptor beta chains below come from one sample, sequenced in a study of cytomegalovirus exposure and HLA in healthy donors. The PCR ran on 60 Vbeta and 13 Jbeta primers. TCRdb's table, derived via immunoSEQ multiplex PCR, lists solely in-frame clones and lacks some. The sample has 45,000 to 55,000 clones, roughly 53% seen once. Sequenced: PBMCs. The receptors stem from a human donor in good health.

The rearrangement uses TRBV27 and TRBJ1-5; TRBD1 matches at 8 bases. CDR1 and CDR2 from the germline V gene are MNHEY and SMNVEV (reference sequence). CDR3 length: 17 amino acids. Trimming took 5 bases from V and 3 from J; bases not matched to a gene: 12. DNA of the CDR3: TGTGCCAGCAGTCCTCGATCGACAGGGGCGCTCAATCAGCCCCAGCATTTT. Translation: CASSPRSTGALNQPQHF.

V gene TRBV7-2 combines with J gene TRBJ1-2, with D perhaps TRBD1 (5 bases). The CDR3 totals 15 residues. V lost 5 bases and J lost 2, with 15 bases in between. CDR1 and CDR2 (germline): SGHTA, FQGNSA. This chain's CDR3 is CASSKSGHPNYGYTF. DNA for the CDR3: TGTGCCAGCAGCAAAAGTGGACACCCAAACTATGGCTACACCTTC.

By frequency in the sample, this clone is large. The rearrangement links TRBV14 to TRBJ2-5; D perhaps matches TRBD1 (5 bases). Trimming stripped 3 bases from V and 5 bases from J, with 13 bases between. The germline V gene encodes CDR1 SGHDN and CDR2 FVKESK. This CDR3 has 14 residues. CDR3 sequence reads: CASSHIAGLETQYF. The CDR3 nucleotides read TGTGCCAGCAGCCATATCGCAGGGCTGGAGACCCAGTACTTC. Together with reference TRBV14 and TRBJ2-5, the CDR3 gives the full variable domain: EAGVTQFPSHSVIEKGQTVTLRCDPISGHDNLYWYRRVMGKEIKFLLHFVKESKQDESGMPNNRFLAERTGGTYSTLKVQPAELEDSGVYFCASSHIAGLETQYFGPGTRLLVL.

This chain links TRBV9 with TRBJ2-5; D not certain. With 3 bases removed from V and 4 bases from J, the gap between germline ends came to 7 bases. The CDR3 sequence is 12 residues long. Germline V lookup: CDR1 SGDLS, CDR2 YYNGEE. CDR3 in DNA: TGTGCCAGCAGCGCTCTCGGAGAGACCCAGTACTTC. This translates into CASSALGETQYF. The full variable domain, rest sourced from reference TRBV9 and TRBJ2-5, is DSGVTQTPKHLITATGQRVTLRCSPRSGDLSVYWYQQSLDQGLQFLIQYYNGEERAKGNILERFSAQQFPDLHSELNLSSLELGDSALYFCASSALGETQYFGPGTRLLVL.

This clone was observed once. J is TRBJ2-5 and V is TRBV5-1; 7 bases are a match to TRBD2. The germline V gene encodes CDR1 SGHRS and CDR2 YFSETQ. The length of the CDR3 is 15 residues. The ends lost 1 base at V and 2 bases at J; junction bases unmatched: 5. The DNA of the CDR3 is TGCGCCAGCAGCTTGTTCGCGCGGGGGCAAGAGACCCAGTACTTC. This gives the protein CASSLFARGQETQYF.

This clone was picked up many times. V usage is TRBV5-6 and J usage is TRBJ2-3; D might be TRBD1 (6 bases). Germline V gene sequence: CDR1 SGHDT, CDR2 YYEEEE. The CDR3 extends over 16 amino acids. V was shortened by 4 bases and J by 1 base, with 16 bases between the two germline ends. In DNA, the CDR3 is TGTGCCAGCAGCCTTCGTCGACAGGCTCGCACAGATACGCAGTATTTT. Its protein is CASSLRRQARTDTQYF. Full variable domain (missing parts from reference TRBV5-6 and TRBJ2-3): DAGVTQSPTHLIKTRGQQVTLRCSPKSGHDTVSWYQQALGQGPQFIFQYYEEEERQRGNFPDRFSGHQFPNYSSELNVNALLLGDSALYLCASSLRRQARTDTQYFGPGTRLTVL.

J is TRBJ1-4 and V is TRBV6-5, with a tentative D call TRBD1 (5 bases). Trimming cost V 4 bases and J 8 bases, with 17 bases left between them. The germline gives CDR1 MNHEY, CDR2 SVGAGI. The CDR3 length is 15 residues. CDR3 nucleotides: TGTGCCAGCAGTTCCCTGACAGTAGGAAAGGAAAAACTGTTTTTT. It yields the protein CASSSLTVGKEKLFF.

V usage is TRBV7-9 and J usage is TRBJ2-1; possibly TRBD2 for D (7 bases). This CDR3 has 16 residues. V was trimmed by 5 bases and J by 10 bases, leaving 24 bases between them. Germline V gene data show CDR1 as SEHNR and CDR2 as FQNEAQ (reference sequence). The CDR3 sequence is CASSPSRGGLVGEQFF. The CDR3, as DNA: TGTGCCAGCAGCCCCTCTAGGGGGGGCTTGGTCGGAGAGCAGTTCTTC.

The genes are TRBV6-5 and TRBJ2-3, with TRBD2 identical over 7 bases. The CDR3 length is 14 residues. V dropped 5 bases and J dropped 6; count of bases not matched to a gene: 8. Per the germline V gene, CDR1 is MNHEY and CDR2 is SVGAGI. The DNA for the CDR3 is TGTGCCAGCAGTCTACGGGGAGGGCGGGATACGCAGTATTTT. Translation gives CASSLRGGRDTQYF.

This clone appeared a few times. The rearrangement joins TRBV5-4 to TRBJ1-6, with D uncertain. In germline, CDR1 is SGHNT, CDR2 YYREEE (reference sequence). This CDR3 spans 15 amino acids. V shed 4 bases and J shed 0 bases, with 8 bases lying between them. CDR3 nucleotide sequence: TGTGCCAGCAGCCCCGGGAACTCCTATAATTCACCCCTCCACTTT. Protein: CASSPGNSYNSPLHF.

The V and J genes are TRBV7-2 and TRBJ1-1; 7 bases fit TRBD1. The V segment lost 4 bases and the J segment 7 bases; nucleotides outside the gene matches: 6. Germline V gene data show CDR1 as SGHTA and CDR2 as FQGNSA. This CDR3 is built from 13 residues. The CDR3 protein is CASSSRQGFEAFF. In DNA, the CDR3 is TGTGCCAGCAGCTCCCGACAGGGATTTGAAGCTTTCTTT.

J is TRBJ2-1 and V is TRBV7-3, with D maybe TRBD2 (5 bases). This CDR3 comprises 14 residues. CDR1 is SGHTA, CDR2 FQGTGA, per germline. Trimming removed 4 bases from V and 9 bases from J, with 16 bases in between. CDR3 coding DNA: TGTGCCAGCAGCTCGGAAGACTACGGTGGTGAGCAGTTCTTC. Translating it yields CASSSEDYGGEQFF.

The J gene is TRBJ2-3, the V gene TRBV2, with TRBD2 matching over 15 bases. Trimming cost V 4 bases and J 4 bases; bases outside gene matches: 18. Germline values: CDR1 SNHLY, CDR2 FYNNEI. The CDR3 sequence is 21 residues long. The CDR3 is CASSAQDTWTSGGVGADTQYF. The CDR3 coding sequence is TGTGCCAGCAGTGCGCAGGACACCTGGACTAGCGGGGGGGTCGGGGCAGATACGCAGTATTTT.

The chain employs TRBV5-1 and TRBJ1-5; D is ambiguous. Looked up from germline, CDR1 is SGHRS and CDR2 is YFSETQ. V was cut by 0 bases and J by 2 bases, with 6 bases left in between. The CDR3 consists of 14 residues. The CDR3 spells CASSLVGGNQPQHF. The DNA of the CDR3 is TGCGCCAGCAGCTTGGTCGGGGGCAATCAGCCCCAGCATTTT. Based on the CDR3 plus reference TRBV5-1 and TRBJ1-5, the full variable domain is KAGVTQTPRYLIKTRGQQVTLSCSPISGHRSVSWYQQTPGQGLQFLFEYFSETQRNKGNFPGRFSGRQFSNSRSEMNVSTLELGDSALYLCASSLVGGNQPQHFGDGTRLSIL.

A few counts support this clone. The chain links TRBV4-1 to TRBJ1-1; the match to TRBD1 covers 7 bases. Trimming at V came to 6 bases and at J to 1 base, leaving 11 bases not matched to a gene. This CDR3 comprises 16 residues. The germline V gene encodes CDR1 MGHRA and CDR2 YSYEKL. DNA of the CDR3: TGCGCCAGCAGTCCATTATCCGGGACAGCGAACACTGAAGCTTTCTTT. Translating gives CASSPLSGTANTEAFF.

This clone was counted between two and nine times. CDR3 sequence: CASSLGSTGNTIYF. The CDR3 nucleotides are TGTGCCAGCTCCCTCGGTAGCACTGGAAACACCATATATTTT. The chain carries TRBV6-5 and TRBJ1-3; D is uncertain. The CDR3 runs to 14 residues. The germline V and J ends were trimmed by 8 bases and 2 bases, with 13 bases remaining between them. Germline V gene sequence: CDR1 MNHEY, CDR2 SVGAGI.

This clone occurred once. The J gene is TRBJ2-5, the V gene TRBV27, with TRBD1 matching over 8 bases. This CDR3 has 15 residues. CDR1 is MNHEY, CDR2 SMNVEV, per germline (reference sequence). The ends lost 7 bases at V and 5 bases at J; junction bases unmatched: 12. This CDR3 is CASTLRTGSTETQYF. The CDR3 nucleotides read TGTGCCAGCACTCTTAGGACAGGGAGTACGGAGACCCAGTACTTC.

The rearrangement links TRBV4-1 to TRBJ2-1; maybe TRBD1 (6 bases). This CDR3 comprises 16 residues. CDR1 is MGHRA, CDR2 YSYEKL, per germline. V lost 1 base to trimming and J lost 2 bases, with 12 bases between them. In DNA, the CDR3 is TGCGCCAGCAGCCAAGGTACAGGGTTGCCCTACAATGAGCAGTTCTTC. This sequence encodes CASSQGTGLPYNEQFF.

The sample holds one count of this clone. This chain connects TRBV30 to TRBJ2-1, with a weak D call TRBD2 (5 bases). With 4 bases removed from V and 4 bases from J, the gap between germline ends came to 14 bases. The germline V gene encodes CDR1 GTSNPN and CDR2 SVGIG (reference sequence). CDR3 length equals 14 residues. As DNA, the CDR3 is TGTGCCTGGACGGCGGAGGCGGCGTACAATGAGCAGTTCTTC. Translated: CAWTAEAAYNEQFF.

The V call is TRBV16, the J call TRBJ1-2; 7 positions match TRBD1. V trimming: 2 bases; J trimming: 0 bases; junction bases outside the gene matches: 3. CDR3 length: 15 residues. Germline assignment: CDR1 KGHSY and CDR2 FQNENV. CDR3 protein: CASSQRQGTNYGYTF. The CDR3 DNA reads as TGTGCCAGCAGCCAAAGACAGGGAACTAACTATGGCTACACCTTC.

The chain is built from TRBV11-3 and TRBJ1-4, with D unresolved. Germline V gives CDR1 SGHNT, CDR2 YENEEA. V was cut by 0 bases and J by 5 bases, with 25 bases left in between. The CDR3 runs 20 residues. CDR3 nucleotide sequence: TGTGCCAGCAGCTTAGATCGTAGGGCGGGCAGGCCGAGATTGAATGAAAAACTGTTTTTT. It encodes CASSLDRRAGRPRLNEKLFF.

About this clone itself: An end of the junction differs from the germline gene, which may be a read error. The gene calls are TRBV7-9 and TRBJ2-7, with D tentatively TRBD1 (6 bases). Germline-derived CDR1 and CDR2 are SEHNR and FQNEAQ (reference sequence). The CDR3 loop spans 12 amino acids. CDR3 coding DNA: TGTTCCAGCAGCTGGCAGGGGAACGAGCAGTACTTC. Translation gives CSSSWQGNEQYF.

This chain joins TRBV9 and TRBJ2-2; 7 bases are shared with TRBD2. The germline gives CDR1 SGDLS, CDR2 YYNGEE. After removal of 10 bases from V and 5 bases from J, the junction contained 14 bases not matched to a gene. The CDR3 contains 15 residues. CDR3 DNA sequence: TGTGCCCATCTCCCTAGAAGCGGGGAAACCGGGGAGCTGTTTTTT. This codes for CAHLPRSGETGELFF. Full variable domain (outside the CDR3, taken from reference TRBV9 and TRBJ2-2): DSGVTQTPKHLITATGQRVTLRCSPRSGDLSVYWYQQSLDQGLQFLIQYYNGEERAKGNILERFSAQQFPDLHSELNLSSLELGDSALYFCAHLPRSGETGELFFGEGSRLTVL.

This chain uses TRBV4-2 with TRBJ2-1; 12 bases map to TRBD2. J gave up 5 bases and V 6 bases, and 8 bases lay outside the gene matches. This CDR3 comprises 16 residues. CDR1 is LGHNA and CDR2 is YNFKEQ in the germline V gene. The CDR3 reads CASRPLAGGFDNEQFF. CDR3 coding DNA: TGTGCCAGCAGACCTCTAGCGGGGGGGTTCGACAATGAGCAGTTCTTC.